This T cell receptor (beta chain) comes out of a study of OX40 agonist ivuxolimab in advanced cancers. At the level of the study: Patients undergoing dose escalation presented with hepatocellular carcinoma, melanoma, renal cell or head and neck cancer. Findings and caveats of the study: Relative to CD4+ cells, CD8+ T cells on average had more expanded clones.

The data were produced by immunoSEQ multiplex PCR, yet TCRdb's version contains in-frame clones alone and is incomplete. The repertoire holds tens of thousands of clones, with around 90% as singletons. The germline V gene encodes CDR1 MGHRA and CDR2 YSYEKL. CDR3 length: 16 amino acids. Trimming pared 7 bases from V and 0 bases from J, leaving 16 bases between. Note on this clone: What it binds is not known.

Specimen: CD4+ or CD8+ T cells sorted from blood, collected in a trial of the OX40 agonist ivuxolimab. This chain joins TRBV4-1 and TRBJ2-4; maybe TRBD1 (6 bases). This TCR was sampled from an adult with an advanced solid tumor such as melanoma, head and neck, liver or kidney cancer. CDR3 protein: CASTLGGPQAKNIQYF. Written as DNA, the CDR3 is TGCGCCAGCACCCTAGGGGGACCTCAAGCCAAAAACATTCAGTACTTC.